The 8 T cell receptor beta chains listed next were all sequenced from one sample in a study of cytomegalovirus exposure and HLA in healthy donors. In the PCR, 60 Vbeta and 13 Jbeta primers were used. This table comes from immunoSEQ multiplex PCR, and its TCRdb copy is limited to in-frame clones, with some not included. This table holds around 88,000 clones, over 70% found once. Sequenced: PBMCs. These receptors originate from a man aged 50-60 years in good health and CMV-seropositive.

The table lists this clone with a few counts. The chain carries TRBV5-4 and TRBJ2-3, with D perhaps matching TRBD1 (7 bases). Germline CDR1 reads SGHNT; CDR2 reads YYREEE (reference sequence). V lost 1 base to trimming and J lost 3 bases, with 12 bases between them. The CDR3 length is 15 residues. The CDR3 protein is CASSLRAGGTDTQYF. The DNA for the CDR3 is TGTGCCAGCAGCTTGAGAGCAGGGGGGACAGATACGCAGTATTTT.

V and J are TRBV9 and TRBJ1-2, with 11 bases that match TRBD1. This CDR3 is built from 16 residues. From germline, CDR1 is SGDLS and CDR2 YYNGEE. Trimming cost V 4 bases and J 4 bases; bases outside gene matches: 9. This CDR3 is CASSPPGTGGGYGYTF. The CDR3 bases are TGTGCCAGCAGCCCCCCCGGGACAGGGGGAGGCTATGGCTACACCTTC.

V usage is TRBV7-9 and J usage is TRBJ2-7; TRBD2 is a possible D gene (6 bases). Trimming took 11 bases from V and 0 from J, leaving 14 bases between them. The germline CDR1 and CDR2 sequences are SEHNR and FQNEAQ (reference sequence). CDR3 length: 13 residues. CDR3: CAAGGRSSYEQYF. The CDR3 DNA reads as TGTGCCGCCGGGGGACGGAGCTCCTACGAGCAGTACTTC.

In the case of this clone: The same CDR3 can be traced to other DNA sequences in this sample. The gene calls are TRBV20-1 and TRBJ1-2; the D is unclear. V was pared by 6 bases and J by 2 bases, with 4 bases between. The germline V gene has CDR1 DFQATT and CDR2 SNEGSKA (reference sequence). The CDR3 extends over 10 amino acids. In DNA form, the CDR3 reads TGCAGTGCCCCGAACTATGGCTACACCTTC. This encodes CSAPNYGYTF.

V is TRBV18 and J is TRBJ1-1; no clear D. The V gene's germline CDR1 is KGHSH and CDR2 LQKENI. Deletions cut 0 bases from V and 1 base from J, with 9 bases between. The CDR3 extends over 15 amino acids. The CDR3 region has the DNA TGTGCCAGCTCACCACCGCAGTTCTGGAACACTGAAGCTTTCTTT. The encoded protein is CASSPPQFWNTEAFF.

The CDR3 reads CASSSGQDSRYQPQHF. The DNA of the CDR3 is TGTGCCAGCAGCTCCGGCCAGGACAGCCGTTATCAGCCCCAGCATTTT. The chain combines TRBV5-6 with TRBJ1-5, with D perhaps matching TRBD1 (6 bases). Looked up from germline, CDR1 is SGHDT and CDR2 is YYEEEE. This CDR3 contains 16 residues. V lost 3 bases, J lost 5 bases, and 18 bases lay in between.

The chain couples TRBV4-3 to TRBJ2-7; 9 positions match TRBD1. V shed 0 bases, J shed 2 bases, and the junction held 5 bases outside the gene matches. The germline V gene encodes CDR1 LGHNA and CDR2 YSLEER. This CDR3 has 16 amino acids. CDR3 sequence: CASSQDRGQGTYEQYF. The CDR3 DNA follows: TGCGCCAGCAGCCAAGATCGGGGACAGGGTACCTACGAGCAGTACTTC.

This chain uses TRBV6-1 with TRBJ1-2; weak D call: TRBD1 (6 bases). The CDR3 runs 12 residues. CDR1 MNHNS and CDR2 SASEGT come from the germline V gene. V was clipped by 6 bases and J by 7 bases, with 12 bases between them. The CDR3 here is CASRLGASGYTF. CDR3 nucleotides: TGTGCCAGCAGGCTGGGGGCAAGTGGCTACACCTTC.